The 27 T cell receptor beta chains presented below share a single source sample, sequenced in a study of Tregs in tolerant kidney transplant recipients. Sequenced by immunoSEQ multiplex PCR; TCRdb stores in-frame clones only, minus some. The sample holds about 240,000 clones, about 80% seen once. Material: CD4+ T cells from blood. The receptors here all came from a human donor in good health.

CDR3 sequence reads: CASSVIAVSNTGELFF. As DNA, the CDR3 is TGTGCCAGCAGTGTCATAGCGGTTTCGAACACCGGGGAGCTGTTTTTT. The V call is TRBV2, the J call TRBJ2-2; possible D gene TRBD2, 6 bases. Trimming left V 4 bases short and J 0 bases short, with 12 bases between. The CDR3 totals 16 residues. Looked up from germline, CDR1 is SNHLY and CDR2 is FYNNEI.

The chain has TRBV19 and TRBJ2-7, with 13 bases aligning to TRBD2. In germline, CDR1 is LNHDA, CDR2 SQIVND (reference sequence). This CDR3 contains 13 residues. V lost 5 bases and J lost 10; bases outside the gene matches: 5. The DNA for the CDR3 is TGTGCCAGTAGTGCCGGGACTAGCGGGGTCCAGTACTTC. Encoded protein: CASSAGTSGVQYF.

V gene TRBV2 combines with J gene TRBJ1-6; D possibly corresponds to TRBD1 (6 bases). The ends were cut back, 4 bases at V and 8 bases at J, with 15 bases in the middle. The CDR3 totals 15 residues. From germline, CDR1 is SNHLY and CDR2 FYNNEI. CDR3 bases: TGTGCCAGCAGTGCCGGACAGACTTGGGATTCACCCCTCCACTTT. It encodes CASSAGQTWDSPLHF.

On this clone: The sample carries other DNA sequences with the same CDR3. The genes are TRBV2 and TRBJ2-3; TRBD1 matches 8 bases. Germline loops: CDR1 SNHLY, CDR2 FYNNEI. The CDR3 extends over 14 amino acids. With 4 bases clipped from V and 4 bases from J, the junction kept 4 bases outside the gene matches. CDR3 sequence (DNA): TGTGCCAGCAGTGTGCAGGGGGCGTCAGATACGCAGTATTTT. Translated: CASSVQGASDTQYF.

The J gene is TRBJ2-7, the V gene TRBV29-1; unclear D gene. The CDR3 is 13 amino acids. CDR1 and CDR2 from the germline V gene are SQVTM and ANQGSEA. Trimming left V 5 bases short and J 0 bases short, with 11 bases between. CDR3 sequence (DNA): TGCAGCGTTCGGGCAGGAAACTCCTACGAGCAGTACTTC. This encodes CSVRAGNSYEQYF.

J is TRBJ1-5 and V is TRBV7-2; D not certain. V was cut by 0 bases and J by 7 bases, with 10 bases left in between. The CDR3 covers 14 residues. Germline values: CDR1 SGHTA, CDR2 FQGNSA. In nucleotides, the CDR3 is TGTGCCAGCAGCTTAGCGCTGGCGAACCAGCCCCAGCATTTT. It translates to CASSLALANQPQHF.

The rearrangement links TRBV4-1 to TRBJ2-3; 8 bases are a match to TRBD2. The CDR3 runs 16 residues. Germline trimming cut 2 bases from V and 0 bases from J; bases unmatched to any gene: 4. CDR1 and CDR2 (germline): MGHRA, YSYEKL. The CDR3: CASSQRAGGSTDTQYF. DNA for the CDR3: TGCGCCAGCAGCCAAAGGGCGGGGGGTAGCACAGATACGCAGTATTTT.

The chain carries TRBV10-2 and TRBJ1-2; 8 bases map to TRBD1. CDR3 length: 13 amino acids. Germline assignment: CDR1 WSHSY and CDR2 SAAADI. V dropped 2 bases and J dropped 7; count of bases not matched to a gene: 3. CDR3 bases: TGCGCCAGCAGTGAGACAGGGGGTGTTGGCTACACCTTC. Protein product: CASSETGGVGYTF.

The J gene is TRBJ1-2, the V gene TRBV6-5, with unresolved D. Germline V CDR1 and CDR2: MNHEY, SVGAGI. V lost 0 bases, J lost 8 bases, and 13 bases lay in between. The CDR3 totals 14 residues. The CDR3 protein is CASSYSGPRRGYTF. The CDR3, as DNA: TGTGCCAGCAGTTACTCGGGCCCTCGACGGGGCTACACCTTC.

The chain couples TRBV19 to TRBJ1-5; 7 bases fit TRBD1. Germline V CDR1 and CDR2: LNHDA, SQIVND (reference sequence). CDR3 size: 15 residues. V lost 5 bases and J lost 3; bases outside the gene matches: 7. The DNA of the CDR3 is TGTGCCAGTAGTCCTCGGACAGGAGTCAATCAGCCCCAGCATTTT. It is translated as CASSPRTGVNQPQHF.

The DNA of the CDR3 is TGTGCCAGCAGCTTAGTCGGCGATCAGCCCCAGCATTTT. Translating gives CASSLVGDQPQHF. The V gene is TRBV7-2, the J gene TRBJ1-5; D gene uncertain. V dropped 1 base and J dropped 5 bases, with 6 bases sitting between them. Germline values: CDR1 SGHTA, CDR2 FQGNSA. This CDR3 has 13 amino acids.

The chain carries TRBV7-2 and TRBJ2-5, with 10 bases lining up with TRBD2. The CDR3 is 16 amino acids. Germline V gives CDR1 SGHTA, CDR2 FQGNSA. V trimming: 2 bases; J trimming: 3 bases; junction bases outside the gene matches: 6. CDR3 sequence reads: CASSLSGTSVKETQYF. CDR3 in DNA: TGTGCCAGCAGCTTATCCGGGACTAGCGTGAAAGAGACCCAGTACTTC.

This chain connects TRBV5-1 to TRBJ1-3, with D possibly being TRBD1 (6 bases). This CDR3 spans 15 amino acids. Germline V CDR1 and CDR2: SGHRS, YFSETQ. Trimming cost V 3 bases and J 2 bases, with 12 bases left between them. CDR3 nucleotides: TGCGCCAGCAGCTCAACAGGGAGTACTGGAAACACCATATATTTT. Its protein product is CASSSTGSTGNTIYF.

A single count supports this clone. This chain uses TRBV6-1 with TRBJ1-4, with 9 positions matching TRBD1. V dropped 7 bases and J dropped 7; count of bases not matched to a gene: 10. Germline V gives CDR1 MNHNS, CDR2 SASEGT. There are 15 residues in the CDR3. CDR3 nucleotide sequence: TGTGCCAGCATTAAGCACAGGGGGCTGAGTGAAAAACTGTTTTTT. Its translation is CASIKHRGLSEKLFF.

In this sample, this clone turned up once. CDR3 residues: CASSLEGGYYEQYF. The DNA for the CDR3 is TGCGCCAGCAGCTTGGAGGGCGGCTATTACGAGCAGTACTTC. The J gene is TRBJ2-7, the V gene TRBV5-1; D remains unclear. This CDR3 is built from 14 residues. The germline V and J ends were trimmed by 0 bases and 4 bases, with 11 bases remaining between them. Germline-derived CDR1 and CDR2 are SGHRS and YFSETQ.

The chain is built from TRBV7-6 and TRBJ2-1; D is unclear. Germline loops: CDR1 SGHVS, CDR2 FNYEAQ. The CDR3 is 17 amino acids. Trimming shortened V by 3 bases and J by 0 bases, and 15 bases separated the two germline ends. CDR3 protein: CASSFGPSRSSYNEQFF. The CDR3 DNA reads as TGTGCCAGCAGCTTTGGTCCCAGCCGCAGCTCCTACAATGAGCAGTTCTTC.

CDR3 sequence (DNA): TGTGCCAGCAGCTTAAAGCGAGGTGGCGGGGAGCTGTTTTTT. It is translated as CASSLKRGGGELFF. This sequence joins TRBV5-4 and TRBJ2-2; D gene unclear. Trimming cost V 2 bases and J 7 bases, with 12 bases left between them. The CDR3 runs 14 residues. Germline V gives CDR1 SGHNT, CDR2 YYREEE (reference sequence). The whole variable domain, remainder taken from reference TRBV5-4 and TRBJ2-2, is ETGVTQSPTHLIKTRGQQVTLRCSSQSGHNTVSWYQQALGQGPQFIFQYYREEENGRGNFPPRFSGLQFPNYSSELNVNALELDDSALYLCASSLKRGGGELFFGEGSRLTVL.

The genes are TRBV18 and TRBJ2-3; TRBD2 matches 7 bases. CDR3 length: 17 amino acids. Per germline, CDR1 KGHSH and CDR2 LQKENI. Germline trimming cut 3 bases from V and 2 bases from J; bases unmatched to any gene: 11. CDR3 sequence: CASSPPGGRADTDTQYF. CDR3 coding DNA: TGTGCCAGCTCACCCCCTGGGGGGAGGGCCGACACAGATACGCAGTATTTT.

This chain connects TRBV19 to TRBJ1-2, with D maybe TRBD1 (6 bases). The CDR3 length is 16 residues. With 7 bases removed from V and 0 bases from J, the gap between germline ends came to 18 bases. CDR1 and CDR2 (germline): LNHDA, SQIVND (reference sequence). This CDR3 is CASISSDSPANYGYTF. The CDR3 region has the DNA TGTGCCAGTATTTCGTCGGACAGCCCAGCTAACTATGGCTACACCTTC.

As regards this clone: This CDR3 is also generated by other DNA sequences in the sample. The chain links TRBV5-1 to TRBJ2-7; TRBD1 matches at 9 bases. The CDR3 contains 14 residues. The V gene's germline CDR1 is SGHRS and CDR2 YFSETQ. V was pared by 4 bases and J by 4 bases, with 6 bases of the junction left unmatched. CDR3: CASSGGTGRYEQYF. The CDR3 nucleotides are TGCGCCAGCAGCGGAGGGACAGGGAGGTACGAGCAGTACTTC.

The rearrangement joins TRBV25-1 to TRBJ2-2; 8 bases are shared with TRBD1. V trimming: 2 bases; J trimming: 7 bases; junction bases outside the gene matches: 15. The CDR3 spans 18 residues. Germline V lookup: CDR1 MGHDK, CDR2 SYGVNS. The CDR3 bases are TGTGCCAGCAGTGAAGGGTGGGTCGGCAGGGGGCAGGACGGGGAGCTGTTTTTT. This sequence encodes CASSEGWVGRGQDGELFF.

The CDR3 bases are TGTGCCAGCAGCGAGCCACAAGTGGCCAAAAACATTCAGTACTTC. Translated: CASSEPQVAKNIQYF. The chain uses TRBV5-8 and TRBJ2-4; no reliable D call. Trimming shortened V by 4 bases and J by 1 base, and 12 bases separated the two germline ends. This CDR3 spans 15 amino acids. CDR1 and CDR2 (germline): SGHTS, YDEGEE.

This chain links TRBV9 with TRBJ1-2, with D unresolved. This CDR3 is 11 amino acids long. In germline, CDR1 is SGDLS, CDR2 YYNGEE. V shed 0 bases and J shed 10 bases, with 7 bases lying between them. This chain's CDR3 is CASSVVGVYTF. DNA for the CDR3: TGTGCCAGCAGCGTAGTTGGTGTCTACACCTTC.

V and J are TRBV13 and TRBJ2-1; the D is unclear. V was trimmed by 2 bases and J by 10 bases, leaving 6 bases between them. CDR1 is PRHDT, CDR2 FYEKMQ, per germline (reference sequence). This CDR3 spans 11 amino acids. CDR3 bases: TGTGCCAGCAGCTTAAATAAGGAGCAGTTCTTC. Translation: CASSLNKEQFF.

This clone has a single count. J is TRBJ2-5 and V is TRBV7-9; D is uncertain. The CDR3 is 14 amino acids. Trimming took off 2 bases at V and 2 bases at J, with 9 bases between the two ends. CDR1 is SEHNR, CDR2 FQNEAQ, per germline (reference sequence). This CDR3 is CASSLTLPQETQYF. CDR3 in DNA: TGTGCCAGCAGCTTAACTCTCCCGCAAGAGACCCAGTACTTC.

This chain connects TRBV5-1 to TRBJ2-3, with 11 bases lining up with TRBD2. The V gene's germline CDR1 is SGHRS and CDR2 YFSETQ. CDR3 size: 18 residues. V gave up 0 bases and J gave up 2 bases; unmatched junction bases: 8. The CDR3 region is CASSLEGTSGLPTDTQYF. The DNA of the CDR3 is TGCGCCAGCAGCTTGGAAGGGACTAGCGGTCTACCCACAGATACGCAGTATTTT.

This clone came up once. The chain joins TRBV5-6 to TRBJ2-1; 8 nucleotides match TRBD2. Germline CDR1 reads SGHDT; CDR2 reads YYEEEE. This CDR3 comprises 14 residues. The V gene end was trimmed by 2 bases and the J gene end by 8 bases; junction bases not matched to a gene: 6. CDR3 protein: CASSFGVAGHEQFF. Here the CDR3 DNA reads TGTGCCAGCAGCTTTGGGGTAGCGGGACATGAGCAGTTCTTC.